This section outlines one T cell receptor beta chain sequence together with its context. Its antigen is not known. These data are taken from a study of cytomegalovirus exposure and HLA in healthy donors. As for the study in general: There were 100 million to 120 million unique TCR beta sequences, drawn from about 200 million T cells, in an earlier analysis. General study results and limits: It is likely that the observed cluster of highly shared sequence variants was a sequencing artifact. While the bulk of TCR sequences proved rare, some public TCRs turned up in many donors.

PCR was performed using 60 Vbeta and 13 Jbeta primers. This table comes from immunoSEQ multiplex PCR, and its TCRdb copy is limited to in-frame clones, with some not included. This table holds 69,000 or so clones, 74% found once. The CDR3 consists of 14 residues. The V gene's germline CDR1 is GTSNPN and CDR2 SVGIG (reference sequence). The V end lost 3 bases, the J end lost 6 bases, and 15 bases lay between the germline ends. The clonotype was recovered from a woman in her fifties or sixties in good health and CMV-seropositive. The sample comprised PBMCs. This sequence joins TRBV30 and TRBJ1-5, with D perhaps matching TRBD1 (5 bases). The chain's CDR3 is CAWSPKTARQPQHF. The CDR3 DNA sequence: TGTGCCTGGAGCCCCAAGACAGCTCGTCAGCCCCAGCATTTT.